This T cell receptor (beta chain) was sequenced for a study of T-cell memory formation after mild COVID-19. General study results and limits: Some clones that responded were present in memory (sampled pre-infection), which suggests cross-reactive memory joined.

The CDR3 covers 14 residues. Germline CDR1 SGHTA, CDR2 FQGTGA. Trimming left V 5 bases short and J 2 bases short, with 9 bases between. This clonotype has only a few counts. What it binds is not known. TCRdb ran MiXCR on the 5' RACE reads and lists one entry per CDR3 protein. The data hold 49,000 or so distinct CDR3 sequences, with roughly 7% observed a single time. The chain recombines TRBV7-3 with TRBJ2-2, with D possibly TRBD1 on 6 matching bases. This clonotype was sampled from a man in his late teens or twenties who had mild COVID-19 (a few samples of this study predate the infection). Cell type and time point are not known. The sample consisted of PBMCs or a T cell subset sorted from them (not recorded which). In DNA form, the CDR3 reads TGTGCCAGCAGCCCCGGGACAAACACCGGGGAGCTGTTTTTT. Translation: CASSPGTNTGELFF.